There are many counts of the clone carrying this T cell receptor (beta chain). Its antigen is unidentified. CDR3 size: 17 residues. Germline CDR1 and CDR2: SGHAT and FQNNGV. V was clipped by 5 bases and J by 1 base; unmatched bases: 8. MiXCR, run by TCRdb on the 5' RACE reads, gives a single entry per CDR3 protein. Of roughly 170,000 distinct CDR3 sequences in the sample, around 8.9% were seen once. These data come from a study of CD8 T cells in ankylosing spondylitis. Findings and limits, study-wide: Enrichment of disease-linked clones was reportedly significant in matched ankylosing spondylitis synovial fluid. What seemed typical of ankylosing spondylitis blood was a TCR beta motif built from eight highly homologous variants. Before this, some motif variants had been reported in reactive arthritis synovial fluid and blood. CD8+ disease-linked clones were present at relatively low frequencies in blood.

The material sequenced was blood, either unsorted or a sorted T cell fraction (not recorded which). The genes are TRBV11-2 and TRBJ2-2; TRBD1 aligns across 9 bases. The sequence was obtained from a female donor with ankylosing spondylitis or in good health (not recorded which). The CDR3 loop reads CASSLSQGAENTGELFF. CDR3 in DNA: TGTGCCAGCAGCCTCTCACAGGGGGCGGAGAACACCGGGGAGCTGTTTTTT.